One sample yielded the 5 T cell receptor beta chains listed below, sequenced in a study of cytomegalovirus exposure and HLA in healthy donors (dated by TCRdb to about 2017). The library relied on the immunoSEQ multiplex PCR assay. For the multiplex PCR, a mixture combining 60 forward primers for TCR Vbeta segments and 13 reverse primers for TCR Jbeta segments was used. In its TCRdb copy, this immuneACCESS table keeps in-frame sequences only and misses some clones. Where compared with another copy, unresolved V genes explain less than half of these, and the others have no known cause. Within this sample are 80,000 to 90,000 clones, with about 75% of them counted one time only. The top ten constitute 2% to 2.5% of the sample. The sample was PBMCs. All receptors derive from a man in his forties in good health and CMV-seronegative.

This clone was detected only a few times. The rearrangement uses TRBV7-9 and TRBJ2-1; maybe TRBD2 (5 bases). V was shortened by 4 bases and J by 6 bases, with 16 bases between the two germline ends. The CDR3 runs 15 residues. Germline values: CDR1 SEHNR, CDR2 FQNEAQ (reference sequence). The CDR3 DNA sequence: TGTGCCAGCAGCTCGCCCGTGAGGGCCGGCAATGAGCAGTTCTTC. Translating it yields CASSSPVRAGNEQFF.

The chain combines TRBV13 with TRBJ2-7, with D possibly being TRBD2 (5 bases). Germline CDR1 reads PRHDT; CDR2 reads FYEKMQ (reference sequence). Between the trimmed V and J ends, which lost 2 bases and 5 bases, there was a span of 19 bases. The CDR3 has 16 residues. CDR3: CASSLYRAFGVHEQYF. The CDR3 DNA follows: TGTGCCAGCAGCTTATATCGAGCGTTCGGGGTCCACGAGCAGTACTTC.

This sequence joins TRBV5-1 and TRBJ2-5, with 9 bases fitting TRBD1. CDR3 length: 16 residues. CDR1 and CDR2 from the germline V gene are SGHRS and YFSETQ. The ends lost 0 bases at V and 5 bases at J; junction bases unmatched: 8. CDR3 nucleotide sequence: TGCGCCAGCAGCTTGGCCGGGGGACAGGGTAGGGAGACCCAGTACTTC. Translation gives CASSLAGGQGRETQYF.

This clone was recorded once. This sequence joins TRBV5-1 and TRBJ2-2; 7 positions match TRBD1. Per the germline V gene, CDR1 is SGHRS and CDR2 is YFSETQ. The V gene end was trimmed by 4 bases and the J gene end by 4 bases; junction bases not matched to a gene: 7. The CDR3 contains 15 residues. The CDR3 spells CASSIGQVATGELFF. CDR3 in DNA: TGCGCCAGCAGCATAGGACAGGTGGCCACCGGGGAGCTGTTTTTT. The entire variable domain, with the rest obtained from reference TRBV5-1 and TRBJ2-2, is as follows: KAGVTQTPRYLIKTRGQQVTLSCSPISGHRSVSWYQQTPGQGLQFLFEYFSETQRNKGNFPGRFSGRQFSNSRSEMNVSTLELGDSALYLCASSIGQVATGELFFGEGSRLTVL.

In this sample, this clone turned up once. V usage is TRBV29-1 and J usage is TRBJ2-5; D not certain. CDR1 is SQVTM and CDR2 is ANQGSEA in the germline V gene. V was pared by 4 bases and J by 2 bases, with 5 bases between. There are 11 residues in the CDR3. The CDR3 region is CSVVQQETQYF. The CDR3 nucleotides are TGCAGCGTTGTACAGCAAGAGACCCAGTACTTC. The variable domain in full, completed from reference TRBV29-1 and TRBJ2-5, reads SAVISQKPSRDICQRGTSLTIQCQVDSQVTMMFWYRQQPGQSLTLIATANQGSEATYESGFVIDKFPISRPNLTFSTLTVSNMSPEDSSIYLCSVVQQETQYFGPGTRLLVL.